This TCR beta chain was profiled in a study of cytomegalovirus exposure and HLA in healthy donors. Primers: 60 Vbeta forward and 13 Jbeta reverse. Profiled with immunoSEQ multiplex PCR; TCRdb holds only in-frame clones, not every one. The sample shows 140,000 or so clones, nearly 90% of them seen only once. The clonotype was recovered from a middle-aged woman in good health and CMV-seronegative. Sample: PBMCs.

The CDR3 bases are TGTGCCAGCAGCTTAGGCAGCGGGAGCTCGAGTGAGCAGTTCTTC. It encodes CASSLGSGSSSEQFF. This rearrangement joins TRBV7-9 to TRBJ2-1, with 8 bases matching TRBD2. The germline CDR1 and CDR2 sequences are SEHNR and FQNEAQ (reference sequence). The CDR3 runs to 15 residues. V lost 1 base, J lost 9 bases, and 8 bases stayed unmatched.